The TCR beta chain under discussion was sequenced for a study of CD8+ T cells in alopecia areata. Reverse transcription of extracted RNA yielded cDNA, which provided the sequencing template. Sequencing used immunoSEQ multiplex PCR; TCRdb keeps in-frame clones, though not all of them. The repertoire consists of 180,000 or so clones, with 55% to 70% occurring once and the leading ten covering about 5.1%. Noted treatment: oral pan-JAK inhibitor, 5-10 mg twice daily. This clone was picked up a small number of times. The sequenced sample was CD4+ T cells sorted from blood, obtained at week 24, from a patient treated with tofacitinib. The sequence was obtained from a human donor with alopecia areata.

The CDR3 nucleotides are TGCGCCAGCAGCCAAGATACGGCGGGGGGGACAGATACGCAGTATTTT. This codes for CASSQDTAGGTDTQYF. The V and J genes are TRBV4-1 and TRBJ2-3; TRBD2 agrees at 9 bases. Germline V gene sequence: CDR1 MGHRA, CDR2 YSYEKL. The CDR3 contains 16 residues. V dropped 0 bases and J dropped 3; count of bases not matched to a gene: 4.